This T cell receptor beta chain was sequenced in a study of long-term antiretroviral therapy in people with HIV. General study results and limits: Information on adherence to ART, viral resistance or therapy changes was unavailable. Compared with controls, HIV repertoires showed narrower CDR3 length ranges. Diversity increased after ART yet remained lower than in transplant donor controls. Collection of the blood, which took place between the mid-2000s and the late 2010s, possibly occurred under older ART regimens.

A word on this clone: The antigen remains undetermined.

V was trimmed by 4 bases and J by 3 bases, leaving 13 bases between them. This CDR3 contains 15 residues. The germline V gene has CDR1 SGHTA and CDR2 FQGNSA. The libraries were made with immunoSEQ v3.0 at survey level. Method: immunoSEQ multiplex PCR; TCRdb's copy keeps in-frame clones and lacks some. The sample records approximately 24,000 clones, around 81% being singletons. The sequenced sample was unsorted PBMCs, obtained at the start of antiretroviral therapy, before treatment. The clonotype was recovered from a woman between 18 and 29 years old with HIV. V gene TRBV7-2 combines with J gene TRBJ2-1; no firm D call. Here the CDR3 reads CASSSQEILYNEQFF. CDR3 bases: TGTGCCAGCAGCTCCCAGGAGATACTCTACAATGAGCAGTTCTTC.